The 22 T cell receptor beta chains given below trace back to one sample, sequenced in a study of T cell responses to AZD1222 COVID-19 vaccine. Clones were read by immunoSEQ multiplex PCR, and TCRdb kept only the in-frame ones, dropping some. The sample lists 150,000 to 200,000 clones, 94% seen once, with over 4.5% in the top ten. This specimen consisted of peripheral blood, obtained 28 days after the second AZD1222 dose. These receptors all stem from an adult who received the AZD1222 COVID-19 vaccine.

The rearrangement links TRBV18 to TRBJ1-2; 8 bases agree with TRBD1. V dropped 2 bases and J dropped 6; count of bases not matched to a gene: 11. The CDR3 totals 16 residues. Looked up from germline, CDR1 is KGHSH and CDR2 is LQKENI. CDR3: CASSPSGGAGGHGYTF. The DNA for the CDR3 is TGTGCCAGCTCACCAAGCGGCGGGGCAGGGGGCCATGGCTACACCTTC.

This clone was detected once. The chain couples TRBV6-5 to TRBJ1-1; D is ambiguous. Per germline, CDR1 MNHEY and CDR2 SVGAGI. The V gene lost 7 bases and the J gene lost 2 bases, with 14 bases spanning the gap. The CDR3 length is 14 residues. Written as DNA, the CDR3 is TGTGCCAGCATTTATATTGGGGTAAACACTGAAGCTTTCTTT. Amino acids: CASIYIGVNTEAFF.

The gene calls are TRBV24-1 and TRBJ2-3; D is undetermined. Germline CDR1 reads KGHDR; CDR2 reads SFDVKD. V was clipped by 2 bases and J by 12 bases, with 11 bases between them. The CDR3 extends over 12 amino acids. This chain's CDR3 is CATSDSPQAQYF. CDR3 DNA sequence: TGTGCCACCAGTGATTCGCCCCAGGCCCAGTATTTT.

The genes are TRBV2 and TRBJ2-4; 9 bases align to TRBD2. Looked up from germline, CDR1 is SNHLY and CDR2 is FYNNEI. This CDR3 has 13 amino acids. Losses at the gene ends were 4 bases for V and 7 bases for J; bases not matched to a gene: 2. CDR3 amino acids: CASSGSGSNIQYF. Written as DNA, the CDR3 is TGTGCCAGCAGTGGTAGCGGGAGCAACATTCAGTACTTC. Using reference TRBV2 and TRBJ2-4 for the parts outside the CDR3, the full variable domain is EPEVTQTPSHQVTQMGQEVILRCVPISNHLYFYWYRQILGQKVEFLVSFYNNEISEKSEIFDDQFSVERPDGSNFTLKIRSTKLEDSAMYFCASSGSGSNIQYFGAGTRLSVL.

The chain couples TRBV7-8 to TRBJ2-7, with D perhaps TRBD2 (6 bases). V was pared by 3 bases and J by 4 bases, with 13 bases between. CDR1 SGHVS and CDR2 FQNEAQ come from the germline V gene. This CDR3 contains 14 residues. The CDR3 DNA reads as TGTGCCAGCAGCTTGGGGGTCGGAGGGTACGAGCAGTACTTC. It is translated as CASSLGVGGYEQYF.

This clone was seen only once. In nucleotides, the CDR3 is TGTGCCTGGAGTGTTACTAGGACTAGCGGGGCGGATACGCAGTATTTT. Translation gives CAWSVTRTSGADTQYF. The V call is TRBV30, the J call TRBJ2-3; 12 nucleotides align to TRBD2. The CDR3 is 16 residues long. Germline values: CDR1 GTSNPN, CDR2 SVGIG (reference sequence). With V trimmed by 0 bases and J by 6 bases, 7 bases remained unmatched.

This chain's CDR3 is CASSQDSGRESEQYF. The CDR3 nucleotides are TGTGCCAGCAGCCAAGATTCTGGGCGGGAGAGCGAGCAGTACTTC. V and J are TRBV3-1 (or the pseudogene TRBV3-2) and TRBJ2-7, with TRBD2 matching 7 bases. The J segment lost 6 bases and the V segment lost 0 bases, leaving 8 bases of the junction unmatched. The CDR3 has 15 residues. Per the germline V gene, CDR1 is LGHDT and CDR2 is YNNKEL (reference sequence).

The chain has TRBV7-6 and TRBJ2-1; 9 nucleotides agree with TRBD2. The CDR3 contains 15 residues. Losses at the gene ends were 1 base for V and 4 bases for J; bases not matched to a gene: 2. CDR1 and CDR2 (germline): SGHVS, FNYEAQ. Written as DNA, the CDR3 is TGTGCCAGCAGCTTAGATAGCGGGAGATACAATGAGCAGTTCTTC. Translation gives CASSLDSGRYNEQFF.

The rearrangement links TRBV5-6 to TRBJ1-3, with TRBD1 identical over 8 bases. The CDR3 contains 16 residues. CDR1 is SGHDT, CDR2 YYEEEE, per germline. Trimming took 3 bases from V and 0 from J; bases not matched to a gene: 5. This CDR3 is CASSWRTGHSGNTIYF. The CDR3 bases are TGTGCCAGCAGCTGGCGGACAGGGCACTCTGGAAACACCATATATTTT.

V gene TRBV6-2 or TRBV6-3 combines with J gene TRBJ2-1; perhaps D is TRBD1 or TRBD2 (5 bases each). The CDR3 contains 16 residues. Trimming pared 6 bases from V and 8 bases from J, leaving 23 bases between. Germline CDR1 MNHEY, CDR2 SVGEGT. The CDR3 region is CASSTTTRGRLHEQFF. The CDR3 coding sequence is TGTGCCAGCAGCACTACAACCCGGGGACGTTTGCATGAGCAGTTCTTC.

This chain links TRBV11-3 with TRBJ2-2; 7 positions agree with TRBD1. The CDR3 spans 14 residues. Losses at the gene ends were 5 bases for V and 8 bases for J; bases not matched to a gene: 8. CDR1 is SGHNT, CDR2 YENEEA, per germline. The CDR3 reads CASSPRTGAGELFF. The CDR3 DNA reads TGTGCCAGCAGCCCTCGGACAGGCGCGGGGGAGCTGTTTTTT.

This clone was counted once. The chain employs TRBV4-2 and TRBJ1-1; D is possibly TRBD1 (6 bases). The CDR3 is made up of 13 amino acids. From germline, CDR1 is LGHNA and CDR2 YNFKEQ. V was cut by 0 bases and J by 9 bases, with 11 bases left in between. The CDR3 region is CASSQDQGSKAFF. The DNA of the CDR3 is TGTGCCAGCAGCCAAGATCAGGGGTCGAAAGCTTTCTTT.

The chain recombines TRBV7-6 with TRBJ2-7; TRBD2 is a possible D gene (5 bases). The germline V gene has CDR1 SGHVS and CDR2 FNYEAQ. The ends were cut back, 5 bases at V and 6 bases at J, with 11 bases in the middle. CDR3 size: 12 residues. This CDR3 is CASSPRSGEQYF. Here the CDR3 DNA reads TGTGCCAGCAGCCCCCGGAGCGGCGAGCAGTACTTC.

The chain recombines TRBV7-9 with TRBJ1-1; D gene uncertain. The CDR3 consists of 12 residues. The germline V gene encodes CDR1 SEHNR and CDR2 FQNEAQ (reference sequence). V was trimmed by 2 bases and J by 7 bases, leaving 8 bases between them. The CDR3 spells CASSLREDEAFF. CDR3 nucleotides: TGTGCCAGCAGCTTACGTGAGGATGAAGCTTTCTTT. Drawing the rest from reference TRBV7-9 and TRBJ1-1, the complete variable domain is DTGVSQNPRHKITKRGQNVTFRCDPISEHNRLYWYRQTLGQGPEFLTYFQNEAQLEKSRLLSDRFSAERPKGSFSTLEIQRTEQGDSAMYLCASSLREDEAFFGQGTRLTVV.

CDR3 residues: CASSSTRSNNEQFF. The CDR3 DNA is TGTGCCAGCAGCTCGACTAGGTCTAACAATGAGCAGTTCTTC. The rearrangement joins TRBV7-9 to TRBJ2-1; the D gene is possibly TRBD2 (6 bases). In germline, CDR1 is SEHNR, CDR2 FQNEAQ (reference sequence). The germline V and J ends were trimmed by 4 bases and 5 bases, with 12 bases remaining between them. This CDR3 has 14 amino acids. Full variable domain (rest looked up from reference TRBV7-9 and TRBJ2-1): DTGVSQNPRHKITKRGQNVTFRCDPISEHNRLYWYRQTLGQGPEFLTYFQNEAQLEKSRLLSDRFSAERPKGSFSTLEIQRTEQGDSAMYLCASSSTRSNNEQFFGPGTRLTVL.

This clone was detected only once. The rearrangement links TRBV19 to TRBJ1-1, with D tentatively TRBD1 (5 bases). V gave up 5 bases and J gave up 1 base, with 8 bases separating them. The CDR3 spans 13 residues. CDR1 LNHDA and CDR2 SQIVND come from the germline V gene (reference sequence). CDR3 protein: CASSWGGNTEAFF. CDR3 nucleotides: TGTGCCAGTAGTTGGGGGGGGAACACTGAAGCTTTCTTT. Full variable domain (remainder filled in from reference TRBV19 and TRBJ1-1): DGGITQSPKYLFRKEGQNVTLSCEQNLNHDAMYWYRQDPGQGLRLIYYSQIVNDFQKGDIAEGYSVSREKKESFPLTVTSAQKNPTAFYLCASSWGGNTEAFFGQGTRLTVV.

The CDR3 loop is CASSPPLGETQPQHF. The CDR3 DNA is TGTGCCAGCTCACCACCGTTGGGCGAAACTCAGCCCCAGCATTTT. The chain combines TRBV18 with TRBJ1-5, with D unclear. Germline CDR1 and CDR2: KGHSH and LQKENI. V was shortened by 0 bases and J by 6 bases, with 12 bases between the two germline ends. The CDR3 extends over 15 amino acids.

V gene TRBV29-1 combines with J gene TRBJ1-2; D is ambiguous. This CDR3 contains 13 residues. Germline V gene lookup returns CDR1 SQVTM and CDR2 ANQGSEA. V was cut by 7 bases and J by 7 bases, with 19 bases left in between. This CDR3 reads CSAEGTSTFGYTF. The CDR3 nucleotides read TGCAGCGCCGAAGGCACCTCAACTTTTGGCTACACCTTC.

The CDR3 loop reads CASSIDGVPLNTGELFF. CDR3 bases: TGTGCCAGTAGTATAGATGGGGTGCCCCTGAACACCGGGGAGCTGTTTTTT. The chain carries TRBV19 and TRBJ2-2; D remains ambiguous. Per germline, CDR1 LNHDA and CDR2 SQIVND (reference sequence). V was cut by 0 bases and J by 1 base, with 12 bases left in between. The CDR3 consists of 17 residues.

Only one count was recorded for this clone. CDR3 sequence reads: CASSLARVGGPEDTQYF. The CDR3 region has the DNA TGCGCCAGCAGCTTGGCCAGGGTGGGAGGGCCCGAAGATACGCAGTATTTT. V and J are TRBV5-1 and TRBJ2-3, with 7 bases aligning to TRBD2. The germline gives CDR1 SGHRS, CDR2 YFSETQ. V trimming: 0 bases; J trimming: 5 bases; junction bases outside the gene matches: 12. This CDR3 is 17 amino acids long.

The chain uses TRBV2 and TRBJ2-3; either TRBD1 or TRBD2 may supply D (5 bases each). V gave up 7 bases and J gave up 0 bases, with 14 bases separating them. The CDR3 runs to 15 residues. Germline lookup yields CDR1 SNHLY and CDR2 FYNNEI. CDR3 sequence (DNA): TGTGCCAGCACCCGGGACGCTACTAGCACAGATACGCAGTATTTT. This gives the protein CASTRDATSTDTQYF.

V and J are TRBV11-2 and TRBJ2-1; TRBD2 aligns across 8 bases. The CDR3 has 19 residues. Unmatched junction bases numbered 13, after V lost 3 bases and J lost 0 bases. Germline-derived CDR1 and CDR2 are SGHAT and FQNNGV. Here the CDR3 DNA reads TGTGCCAGCAGCTTGGGGCAAAAAATAGCGGGACACTCCTACAATGAGCAGTTCTTC. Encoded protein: CASSLGQKIAGHSYNEQFF.